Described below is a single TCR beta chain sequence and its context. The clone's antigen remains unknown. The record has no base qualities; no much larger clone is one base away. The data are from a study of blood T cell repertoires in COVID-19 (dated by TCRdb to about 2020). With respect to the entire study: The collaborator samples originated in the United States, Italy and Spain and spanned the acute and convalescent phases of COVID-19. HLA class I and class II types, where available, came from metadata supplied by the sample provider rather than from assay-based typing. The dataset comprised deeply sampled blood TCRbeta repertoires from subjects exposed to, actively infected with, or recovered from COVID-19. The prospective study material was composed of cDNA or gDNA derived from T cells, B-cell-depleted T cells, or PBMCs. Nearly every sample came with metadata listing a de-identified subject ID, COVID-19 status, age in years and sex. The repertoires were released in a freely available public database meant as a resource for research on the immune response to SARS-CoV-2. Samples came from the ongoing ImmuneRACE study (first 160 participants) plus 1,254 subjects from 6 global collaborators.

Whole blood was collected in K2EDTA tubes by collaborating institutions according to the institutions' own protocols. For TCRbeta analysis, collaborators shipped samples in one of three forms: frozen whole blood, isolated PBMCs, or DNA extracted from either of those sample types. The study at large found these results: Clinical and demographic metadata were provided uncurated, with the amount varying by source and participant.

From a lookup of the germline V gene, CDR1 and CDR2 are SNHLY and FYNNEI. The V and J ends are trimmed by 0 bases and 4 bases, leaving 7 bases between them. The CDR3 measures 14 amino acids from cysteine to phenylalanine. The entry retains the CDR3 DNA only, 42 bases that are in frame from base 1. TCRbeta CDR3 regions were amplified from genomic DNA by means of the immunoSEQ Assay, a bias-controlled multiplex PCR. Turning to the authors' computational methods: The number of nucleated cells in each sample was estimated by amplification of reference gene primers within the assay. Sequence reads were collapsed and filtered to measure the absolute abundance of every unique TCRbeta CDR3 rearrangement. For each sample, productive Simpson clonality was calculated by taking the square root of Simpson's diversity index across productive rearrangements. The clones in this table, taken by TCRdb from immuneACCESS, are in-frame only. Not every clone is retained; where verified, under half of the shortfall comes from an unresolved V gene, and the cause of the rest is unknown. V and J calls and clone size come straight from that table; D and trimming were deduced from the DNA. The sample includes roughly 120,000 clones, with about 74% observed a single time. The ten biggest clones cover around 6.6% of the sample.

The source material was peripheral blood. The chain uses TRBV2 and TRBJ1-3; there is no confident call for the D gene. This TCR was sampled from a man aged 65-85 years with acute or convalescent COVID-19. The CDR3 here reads CASSEASRGNTIYF. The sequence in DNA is TGTGCCAGCAGTGAAGCTTCCAGGGGAAACACCATATATTTT.